This is a list of T cell receptor beta chains from one sample in a study of blood T cell repertoires in COVID-19. The protocol was immunoSEQ multiplex PCR, while the TCRdb copy is restricted to in-frame clones and leaves out a portion. The data hold approximately 99,000 clones, with 79% observed a single time. Specimen: peripheral blood. The source is a woman aged 80 or older with active or convalescent COVID-19. Both conserved end residues are part of each CDR3. A D gene is named only where the DNA matches it firmly. Part of the rows lack a size; the others show once, few, many or a class for expanded clones.

>.|TRBD1|TRBV9|15|TRBJ2-7
CASSVGQGMTYEQYF
TGTGCCAGCAGCGTAGGACAGGGGATGACCTACGAGCAGTACTTC
>.|TRBD1|TRBV5-1|16|TRBJ1-2
CASRPGQGVLNYGYTF
TGTGCCAGCAGACCGGGACAGGGGGTTTTAAACTATGGCTACACCTTC
>.|.|TRBV20-1|11|TRBJ2-5
CSAKAGQTQYF
TGCAGTGCTAAAGCGGGTCAGACCCAGTACTTC
>.|.|TRBV24-1|16|TRBJ1-5
CATSDSDFGSNQPQHF
TGTGCCACCAGTGACTCGGACTTCGGGAGCAATCAGCCCCAGCATTTT
>.|.|TRBV5-8|11|TRBJ1-1
CASSYFTEAFF
TGTGCCAGCAGCTACTTTACTGAAGCTTTCTTT
>.|.|TRBV6-2/TRBV6-3|12|TRBJ2-7
CASSLQGYEQYF
TGTGCCAGCAGTTTACAGGGCTACGAGCAGTACTTC
>once|TRBD1|TRBV29-1|14|TRBJ1-1
CSVVTEQGETEAFF
TGCAGCGTAGTAACCGAACAGGGGGAAACTGAAGCTTTCTTT
>once|TRBD1|TRBV15|16|TRBJ1-1
CATSRDLSAGGTEAFF
TGTGCCACCAGCAGAGATCTGAGTGCAGGGGGCACTGAAGCTTTCTTT
>many|TRBD1|TRBV7-2|15|TRBJ1-1
CASTSVPGQGVRAFF
TGTGCCAGCACCTCAGTCCCGGGACAGGGGGTTCGGGCTTTCTTT
>few|.|TRBV7-8|14|TRBJ1-1
CASSFGDLNTEAFF
TGTGCCAGCAGCTTTGGAGATTTGAACACTGAAGCTTTCTTT
>.|TRBD1|TRBV7-2|15|TRBJ1-1
CASSLGQGTNTEAFF
TGTGCCAGCAGCTTAGGACAGGGAACCAACACTGAAGCTTTCTTT
>.|.|TRBV19|12|TRBJ1-4
CASKGGGEKLFF
TGTGCCAGTAAGGGTGGAGGTGAAAAACTGTTTTTT
>.|TRBD2|TRBV7-8|16|TRBJ2-1
CASSFSRGSSYNEQFF
TGTGCCAGCAGCTTCTCCCGCGGGAGCTCCTACAATGAGCAGTTCTTC
>.|.|TRBV9|15|TRBJ2-1
CASTKGVGPYNEQFF
TGTGCCAGCACCAAGGGGGTAGGGCCCTACAATGAGCAGTTCTTC
>.|TRBD1|TRBV6-5|14|TRBJ1-5
CASSLDRANQPQHF
TGTGCCAGCAGTCTTGACAGGGCCAATCAGCCCCAGCATTTT
>.|.|TRBV5-6|12|TRBJ2-7
CASSRVDHEQYF
TGTGCCAGCAGCCGGGTGGATCACGAGCAGTACTTC
>.|.|TRBV28|15|TRBJ2-5
CASRQRRAGTETQYF
TGTGCCAGCAGACAACGGAGGGCCGGGACGGAGACCCAGTACTTC
>.|TRBD2|TRBV9|17|TRBJ2-5
CASSVGAAGGAQETQYF
TGTGCCAGCAGCGTAGGTGCAGCGGGAGGGGCCCAAGAGACCCAGTACTTC
>.|TRBD1|TRBV6-6|18|TRBJ2-2
CASSPELAGTGSFGELFF
TGTGCCAGCAGTCCCGAATTAGCCGGGACAGGGAGTTTCGGGGAGCTGTTTTTT
>.|.|TRBV29-1|15|TRBJ2-5
CSVEEPGLRQETQYF
TGCAGCGTTGAAGAACCCGGTCTGAGACAAGAGACCCAGTACTTC
>.|TRBD1|TRBV6-5|14|TRBJ2-3
CASSPGQGEDTQYF
TGTGCCAGCAGTCCGGGACAGGGCGAAGATACGCAGTATTTT
>.|.|TRBV7-2|16|TRBJ2-5
CASSEMGTSGRETQYF
TGTGCCAGCAGCGAAATGGGGACTTCGGGTCGAGAGACCCAGTACTTC
>.|.|TRBV5-4|16|TRBJ2-3
CASSLAGRQGTDTQYF
TGTGCCAGCAGCTTGGCCGGTCGGCAGGGCACAGATACGCAGTATTTT